Given below is one T cell receptor (beta chain) in context. Its antigen remains unidentified. The authors ran the assay at deep level. Clones were read by immunoSEQ multiplex PCR, and TCRdb kept only the in-frame ones, dropping some. The top ten hold over 0.12% of the sample, which has more than 2,000,000 clones, about 92% seen once. The entry originates in a study of shared clonotypes between healthy human individuals. The donors, healthy adults who were HIV-negative, had experienced no recent acute infections or vaccinations. Those who donated, Caucasian adults without exception, all lived in Nashville, Tennessee. Study-wide results and limits: The study generally estimated greater richness for naive than memory subsets.

Trimming pared 6 bases from V and 10 bases from J, leaving 11 bases between. The CDR3 contains 11 residues. CDR1 is SGHTS and CDR2 is YDEGEE in the germline V gene. The specimen sequenced was naive CD4+ T cells sorted from blood. Subset reported: CD45RA+ positively selected. V usage is TRBV5-8 and J usage is TRBJ2-1, with D unresolved. This clonotype was sampled from a man between 18 and 35 years old in good health. Here the CDR3 DNA reads TGTGCCAGCACACCCTTGGGGGAGCAGTTCTTC. Its translation is CASTPLGEQFF.